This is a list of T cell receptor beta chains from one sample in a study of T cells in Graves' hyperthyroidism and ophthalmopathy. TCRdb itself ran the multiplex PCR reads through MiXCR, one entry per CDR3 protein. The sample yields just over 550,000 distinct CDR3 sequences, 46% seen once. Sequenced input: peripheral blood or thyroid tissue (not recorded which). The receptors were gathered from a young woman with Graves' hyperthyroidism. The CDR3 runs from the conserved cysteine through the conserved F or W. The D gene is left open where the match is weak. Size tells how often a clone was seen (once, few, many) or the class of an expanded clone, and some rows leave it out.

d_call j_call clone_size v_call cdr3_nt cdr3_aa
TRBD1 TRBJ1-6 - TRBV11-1 TGTGCCAGCAGCTTGCAGCTAGGGACAGAGAATTCACCCCTCCACTTT CASSLQLGTENSPLHF
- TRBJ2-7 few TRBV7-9 TGTGCCAGCAGCCAACCCGGGGGAGGCTACGAGCAGTACTTC CASSQPGGGYEQYF
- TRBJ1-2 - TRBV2 TGTGCCAGCACCTCCCCGACAGCCTATGGCTACACCTTC CASTSPTAYGYTF
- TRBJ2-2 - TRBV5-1 TGCGCCAGCAGCTTAACGGATGGTTTGACCGGGGAGCTGTTTTTT CASSLTDGLTGELFF
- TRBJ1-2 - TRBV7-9 TGTGCCAGCAAACGTGGGGAGTCCAACTATGGCTACACCTTC CASKRGESNYGYTF
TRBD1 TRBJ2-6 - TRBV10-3 TGTGCCACCCTCTTCGGCAGGGGGATCTCTGGGGCCAACGTCCTGACTTTC CATLFGRGISGANVLTF
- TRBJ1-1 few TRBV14 TGTGCCAGCACCCTCATGGGCTATACTGAAGCTTTCTTT CASTLMGYTEAFF
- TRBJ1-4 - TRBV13 TGTGCCAGCAGCATAGGGTCCTTGGAGAAACTGTTTTTT CASSIGSLEKLFF
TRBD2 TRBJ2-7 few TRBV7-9 TGTGCCAGCAGCTTCACAGTAGCGGGAGCAGACTACGAGCAGTACTTC CASSFTVAGADYEQYF
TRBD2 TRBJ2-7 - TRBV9 TGTGCCAGCAGCGCCATAGCGGGAGGGCCAATCTACGAGCAGTACTTC CASSAIAGGPIYEQYF
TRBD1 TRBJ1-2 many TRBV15 TGTGCCACCAGCAGAGGACAGGGAGGATATGGCTACACCTTC CATSRGQGGYGYTF
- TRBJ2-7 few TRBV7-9 TGTGCCAGCAGCTTAATCGGGGTAGGCAACGAGCAGTACTTC CASSLIGVGNEQYF
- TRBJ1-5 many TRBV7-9 TGTGCCAGCAGCCTGTTTGGGAATCAGCCCCAGCATTTT CASSLFGNQPQHF
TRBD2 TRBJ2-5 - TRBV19 TGTGCCAGTAGTAGACGGACTAGCGGCGGGGAGACCCAGTACTTC CASSRRTSGGETQYF
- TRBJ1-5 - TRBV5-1 TGCGCCAGCAAGGGGGGGGGCAATCAGCCCCAGCATTTT CASKGGGNQPQHF
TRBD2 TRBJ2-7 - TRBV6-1 TGTGCCAGCAGCGGGGGACTAGCGGGCCTCTACGAGCAGTACTTC CASSGGLAGLYEQYF